This is a list of T cell receptor beta chains from one sample in a study of identical twins. TCRdb re-called the 5' RACE reads through MiXCR, storing one row per CDR3 protein. The sample has about 520,000 distinct CDR3 sequences, approximately 22% seen once. These data also featured in a second study, about T cells expressing NK-cell markers.

The material sequenced was CD4+ T cells sorted from blood. The receptors here all came from a woman aged 18-35 years in good health. The CDR3 runs from the conserved cysteine through the conserved F or W. The D gene is left open where the match is weak. Expanded clones are given a class, and other clones once, few, many or no size at all.

abundance	v_gene	d_gene	j_gene	CDR3aa	CDR3nt
once	TRBV6-5	-	TRBJ1-1	CASNLQGKAFF	TGTGCCAGCAATTTACAGGGTAAAGCTTTCTTT
few	TRBV12-3/TRBV12-4	-	TRBJ2-1	CASRPSSRNYNEQFF	TGTGCCAGCAGACCTAGCAGTCGAAACTACAATGAGCAGTTCTTC
once	TRBV20-1	TRBD2	TRBJ2-5	CSARGAGGETQYF	TGCAGTGCTAGAGGAGCGGGGGGGGAGACCCAGTACTTC
few	TRBV10-3	TRBD2	TRBJ2-2	CAISDGGRTGELFF	TGTGCCATCAGTGACGGCGGGAGAACCGGGGAGCTGTTTTTT
-	TRBV14	-	TRBJ2-3	CASSQDRGRTQYF	TGTGCCAGCAGCCAAGATCGAGGGAGGACGCAGTATTTT
many	TRBV5-1	-	TRBJ2-5	CASSDGQRRTQYF	TGCGCCAGCAGCGATGGACAGCGCCGTACCCAGTACTTC
-	TRBV6-1	-	TRBJ2-7	CASRTSRGSYEQYF	TGTGCCAGCAGGACCTCCCGGGGTTCCTACGAGCAGTACTTC
-	TRBV9	TRBD2	TRBJ2-2	CASSRTSGGAGELFF	TGTGCCAGCAGCCGGACTAGCGGGGGGGCCGGGGAGCTGTTTTTT
-	TRBV10-2	TRBD2	TRBJ2-2	CASKFIAGGYGELFF	TGCGCCAGCAAATTCATAGCGGGAGGGTACGGGGAGCTGTTTTTT
-	TRBV10-2	-	TRBJ2-2	CASSDGQRITGELFF	TGCGCCAGCAGTGACGGGCAGCGGATCACCGGGGAGCTGTTTTTT
-	TRBV6-2/TRBV6-3	TRBD2	TRBJ2-7	CASTRGRIPSYEQYF	TGTGCCAGCACCCGCGGGAGGATCCCCTCCTACGAGCAGTACTTC
-	TRBV7-9	TRBD1	TRBJ2-7	CATDRGGGMEQYF	TGTGCCACCGACAGGGGGGGAGGTATGGAGCAGTACTTC
few	TRBV20-1	-	TRBJ2-1	CSARAGDRQFF	TGCAGTGCGCGGGCCGGGGATCGGCAGTTCTTC
-	TRBV12-3/TRBV12-4	-	TRBJ1-4	CASSSGRLGTNEKLFF	TGTGCCAGCAGTTCGGGACGTTTGGGAACTAATGAAAAACTGTTTTTT
many	TRBV20-1	-	TRBJ2-3	CSARPGGTDTQYF	TGCAGTGCTAGACCTGGGGGCACAGATACGCAGTATTTT
-	TRBV3-1	TRBD1	TRBJ2-1	CASSRNRGPNEQFF	TGTGCCAGCAGCCGAAACAGGGGGCCCAATGAGCAGTTCTTC
few	TRBV7-2	TRBD2	TRBJ2-7	CASSLRGGSIYEQYF	TGTGCCAGCAGCTTACGGGGCGGGAGCATCTACGAGCAGTACTTC
-	TRBV12-3/TRBV12-4	TRBD1	TRBJ1-2	CASSRDRFYGYTF	TGTGCCAGCAGTAGGGACAGATTCTATGGCTACACCTTC
-	TRBV27	-	TRBJ2-3	CARAPRSTDTQYF	TGTGCCAGGGCCCCGCGGAGCACAGATACGCAGTATTTT
few	TRBV20-1	TRBD1	TRBJ2-7	CSAREPGQGAYEQYF	TGCAGTGCTAGAGAGCCGGGACAGGGGGCTTACGAGCAGTACTTC
-	TRBV29-1	TRBD1	TRBJ1-1	CSVGDRANTEAFF	TGCAGCGTAGGGGACAGGGCGAACACTGAAGCTTTCTTT
-	TRBV5-1	-	TRBJ2-5	CASSLIGKETQYF	TGCGCCAGCAGCTTAATAGGGAAAGAGACCCAGTACTTC
-	TRBV5-1	TRBD2	TRBJ2-7	CASSRGTSGSRTTYEQYF	TGCGCCAGCAGCCGGGGGACTAGCGGGTCTAGGACAACCTACGAGCAGTACTTC
few	TRBV20-1	-	TRBJ2-6	CSAGFWSGANVLTF	TGCAGTGCTGGTTTCTGGTCTGGGGCCAACGTCCTGACTTTC
few	TRBV11-2	-	TRBJ2-3	CASSLGVYSDTQYF	TGTGCCAGCAGCTTGGGCGTGTACTCAGATACGCAGTATTTT
few	TRBV20-1	-	TRBJ2-3	CSARVSSHPGTDTQYF	TGCAGTGCTAGGGTCTCTTCCCACCCTGGCACAGATACGCAGTATTTT
few	TRBV12-3/TRBV12-4	-	TRBJ2-1	CASSLMEVFEQFF	TGTGCCAGCAGTTTAATGGAGGTCTTTGAGCAGTTCTTC
-	TRBV3-1	-	TRBJ2-5	CASSQNRGGFFEETQYF	TGTGCCAGCAGCCAAAACAGGGGAGGGTTTTTTGAAGAGACCCAGTACTTC
-	TRBV20-1	-	TRBJ2-7	CSAHTGQSYEQYF	TGCAGTGCTCACACGGGACAAAGCTACGAGCAGTACTTC
-	TRBV15	-	TRBJ1-4	CATSGGTLNEKLFF	TGTGCCACCAGCGGCGGGACACTTAATGAAAAACTGTTTTTT
-	TRBV18	TRBD1	TRBJ2-1	CASSQQGREQFF	TGTGCCAGCTCGCAACAGGGGCGTGAGCAGTTCTTC
few	TRBV7-2	TRBD2	TRBJ2-3	CASSLRTSHSTDTQYF	TGTGCCAGCAGCTTAAGGACTAGTCACTCCACAGATACGCAGTATTTT